A selection of T cell receptor beta chains follows, all from one sample in a study of response to subunit inactivated influenza vaccine. TCRdb re-analysed the RT-PCR reads in MiXCR, keeping a single row per CDR3 protein. The table records almost 600,000 distinct CDR3 sequences, around 15% of them present only once. The sample consisted of PBMCs from blood, taken about 13 days after vaccination. Receptors were obtained from a man aged 50 to 60 who received an inactivated influenza vaccine. The CDR3 runs from the conserved cysteine through the conserved F or W. A D gene is named only where the DNA matches it firmly. Size is stated for part of the rows, as once, few or many counts, or as a class when the clone is expanded.

j_gene	abundance	d_gene	v_gene	CDR3nt	CDR3aa
TRBJ1-2	few	-	TRBV7-2	TGTGCCAGCAGTCAGGGGTTCGGGGGCTACACCTTC	CASSQGFGGYTF
TRBJ2-1	few	TRBD1	TRBV20-1	TGCAGTGCTAGACACCCAAGGGGGACAGCCGACAATGAGCAGTTCTTC	CSARHPRGTADNEQFF
TRBJ2-7	-	TRBD1	TRBV7-9	TGTGCCAGCAGCTTTGGACCCGGGACAGGGTTTTCCTACGAGCAGTACTTC	CASSFGPGTGFSYEQYF
TRBJ2-1	-	-	TRBV29-1	TGCAGCGTTGGAGGGTCCGCCTACAATGAGCAGTTCTTC	CSVGGSAYNEQFF
TRBJ1-1	few	-	TRBV25-1	TGTGCCAGCAGTGATCTTTGGTCGAACACTGAAGCTTTCTTT	CASSDLWSNTEAFF
TRBJ1-3	-	-	TRBV15	TGTGCCACCAGCGTGATCGGGGCAGACTCTGGAAACACCATATATTTT	CATSVIGADSGNTIYF
TRBJ1-1	-	-	TRBV7-9	TGTGCCAGCAGCTTAGAGGGACTCGCGGGGGCTTTCTTT	CASSLEGLAGAFF
TRBJ2-6	few	-	TRBV28	TGTGCCAGCAGTTTATGGGCTTCTCGGAGCTCTGGGGCCAACGTCCTGACTTTC	CASSLWASRSSGANVLTF
TRBJ2-6	few	TRBD2	TRBV12-3/TRBV12-4	TGTGCCAGCAGAGGACTAGCGGGAGGATCTGGGGCCAACGTCCTGACTTTC	CASRGLAGGSGANVLTF
TRBJ2-7	few	TRBD2	TRBV11-2	TGTGCCAGCAGCGTAGCGGGGAATCGTCGCGAGCAGTACTTC	CASSVAGNRREQYF
TRBJ2-2	few	-	TRBV12-3/TRBV12-4	TGTGCCAGCAGCCCTGAACCCCCAGGGCCCGGGGAGCTGTTTTTT	CASSPEPPGPGELFF
TRBJ2-1	many	TRBD2	TRBV27	TGTGCCAGCAGTAAACTAGCGGCCTACAATGAGCAGTTCTTC	CASSKLAAYNEQFF
TRBJ2-3	many	-	TRBV20-1	TGCAGTGCTAGAGCGAGCTTGGGCACAGATACGCAGTATTTT	CSARASLGTDTQYF
TRBJ2-7	many	-	TRBV28	TGTGCCAGCAGACCAGGAACGGCTCCCTACGAGCAGTACTTC	CASRPGTAPYEQYF
TRBJ2-5	many	-	TRBV10-2	TGCGCCAGCAGTGTGGGTTACCAAGAGACCCAGTACTTC	CASSVGYQETQYF
TRBJ1-1	few	-	TRBV18	TGTGCCAGCTCACCACCGAGCCAGAACACTGAAGCTTTCTTT	CASSPPSQNTEAFF
TRBJ2-3	-	TRBD2	TRBV3-1	TGTGCCAGCAGCCAGCGGGGGGGCGTCGGGGATACGCAGTATTTT	CASSQRGGVGDTQYF
TRBJ2-1	-	-	TRBV29-1	TGCAGCGTTGAGGCTCGTTCGGGGGCCTTTGACAATGAGCAGTTCTTC	CSVEARSGAFDNEQFF
TRBJ1-3	few	-	TRBV6-1	TGTGCCAGCACCCCATACGGTGGAAACACCATATATTTT	CASTPYGGNTIYF
TRBJ2-1	-	-	TRBV6-2/TRBV6-3	TGTGCCAGCAGTTACAACCTAACTCACCCGTCCAATGAGCAGTTCTTC	CASSYNLTHPSNEQFF
TRBJ2-1	many	-	TRBV14	TGTGCCAGCAGCCGACAGTCGAGGGAGCAGTTCTTC	CASSRQSREQFF
TRBJ2-2	few	-	TRBV11-2	TGTGCCAGCAGCTTAAGGACACCGGACACCGGGGAGCTGTTTTTT	CASSLRTPDTGELFF
TRBJ2-1	few	-	TRBV7-8	TGTGCCAGCAGCTTAGTCGGGACTGAGCAGTTCTTC	CASSLVGTEQFF
TRBJ1-1	-	-	TRBV2	TGTGCCAGCAGTGACCCGGGTGGGAGCACTGAAGCTTTCTTT	CASSDPGGSTEAFF
TRBJ1-5	-	TRBD1	TRBV6-5	TGTGCCAGCAGTTACTATCAGGGGGCAGCCAATCAGCCCCAGCATTTT	CASSYYQGAANQPQHF
TRBJ2-1	-	-	TRBV5-1	TGCGCCAGCAGCTTAAGTCTCCCAACTCGGTTTTGGGAGCAGTTCTTC	CASSLSLPTRFWEQFF
TRBJ2-2	few	-	TRBV3-1	TGTGCCAGCAGCCAACACATCACCGGGGAGCTGTTTTTT	CASSQHITGELFF
TRBJ1-2	many	-	TRBV4-3	TGCGCCAGCAGCCAAGATAGTCGGACATATAACTATGGCTACACCTTC	CASSQDSRTYNYGYTF
TRBJ2-1	-	-	TRBV30	TGTGCCTGGAGTCGGGGATCCTACAATGAGCAGTTCTTC	CAWSRGSYNEQFF
TRBJ2-7	-	-	TRBV7-2	TGTGCCAGCAGCTTAGCCGGACTTTCAAGCCCCTACGAGCAGTACTTC	CASSLAGLSSPYEQYF
TRBJ2-3	few	-	TRBV5-1	TGCGCCAGCAGCTCCCCTCCTCCAGAGGATGATACGCAGTATTTT	CASSSPPPEDDTQYF
TRBJ2-6	few	-	TRBV6-2/TRBV6-3	TGTGCCAGCAGTACCCCTAAGGTGGACCAATCTGGGGCCAACGTCCTGACTTTC	CASSTPKVDQSGANVLTF
TRBJ2-3	few	TRBD1	TRBV5-1	TGCGCCAGCAGCTTCGGACAGGGGATATCAGATACGCAGTATTTT	CASSFGQGISDTQYF
TRBJ2-4	many	-	TRBV29-1	TGCAGCGTTGAGGACGGGGGTAGCATTCAGTACTTC	CSVEDGGSIQYF
TRBJ2-1	-	TRBD2	TRBV20-1	TGCAGTGCTAGAGATCGGACTAGCGGCGATGAGCAGTTCTTC	CSARDRTSGDEQFF
TRBJ2-5	few	-	TRBV2	TGTGCCAGCACTCGGACGGCTGGGACCCAGTACTTC	CASTRTAGTQYF
TRBJ2-5	few	TRBD2	TRBV20-1	TGCAGTGCTAGAGATCTAGGACTAGCGGCCCAAGAGACCCAGTACTTC	CSARDLGLAAQETQYF
TRBJ2-1	-	-	TRBV28	TGTGCCAGCAGTTTACCGCGGCAGCGGCTCGGCAATGAGCAGTTCTTC	CASSLPRQRLGNEQFF
TRBJ1-4	few	-	TRBV27	TGTGCCAGCAGTCCCCCCCGGGTAACTAATGAAAAACTGTTTTTT	CASSPPRVTNEKLFF
TRBJ2-7	few	TRBD2	TRBV20-1	TGCAGTGCTAGCGTCGAAGGGACTACCTACGAGCAGTACTTC	CSASVEGTTYEQYF
TRBJ2-1	many	TRBD1	TRBV4-1	TGCGCCAGCAGCCCGGACAGGGGTGGGCTTTCTATATCCTACAATGAGCAGTTCTTC	CASSPDRGGLSISYNEQFF
TRBJ2-7	-	TRBD1	TRBV28	TGTGCCAGCAGGGGACAGGGTAAGACCTACGAGCAGTACTTC	CASRGQGKTYEQYF
TRBJ2-2	-	-	TRBV7-2	TGTGCCAGCAGCTCGTCTACATACACCGGGGAGCTGTTTTTT	CASSSSTYTGELFF
TRBJ1-2	-	-	TRBV6-2/TRBV6-3	TGTGCCAGCACCGACGGACGGTACTATGGCTACACCTTC	CASTDGRYYGYTF
TRBJ2-3	-	-	TRBV27	TGTGCCAGCAGTTTCAAGCGGGGCACAGATACGCAGTATTTT	CASSFKRGTDTQYF
TRBJ2-2	few	-	TRBV11-2	TGTGCCAGCAGCTTAGGAAGGCCCCTGAGGCGGGAGCTGTTTTTT	CASSLGRPLRRELFF
TRBJ2-1	-	TRBD1	TRBV28	TGTGCCAGCCGGACAGGGTCGCGCAATGAGCAGTTCTTC	CASRTGSRNEQFF
TRBJ2-7	few	TRBD1	TRBV7-2	TGTGCCAGCAGCGACCTATACAGGGGCTTTCCTTACGAGCAGTACTTC	CASSDLYRGFPYEQYF
TRBJ2-1	-	TRBD1	TRBV28	TGTGCCAGCAGTTTATGGACAGGGGGAGGAGGGAATGAGCAGTTCTTC	CASSLWTGGGGNEQFF
TRBJ1-1	few	TRBD1	TRBV4-2	TGTGCCAGCAGCCAATCAGGGGGCTTGGTAAAAGCTTTCTTT	CASSQSGGLVKAFF
TRBJ2-3	once	TRBD1	TRBV29-1	TGCAGCGTTGGGGGACAGCGCACAGATACGCAGTATTTT	CSVGGQRTDTQYF